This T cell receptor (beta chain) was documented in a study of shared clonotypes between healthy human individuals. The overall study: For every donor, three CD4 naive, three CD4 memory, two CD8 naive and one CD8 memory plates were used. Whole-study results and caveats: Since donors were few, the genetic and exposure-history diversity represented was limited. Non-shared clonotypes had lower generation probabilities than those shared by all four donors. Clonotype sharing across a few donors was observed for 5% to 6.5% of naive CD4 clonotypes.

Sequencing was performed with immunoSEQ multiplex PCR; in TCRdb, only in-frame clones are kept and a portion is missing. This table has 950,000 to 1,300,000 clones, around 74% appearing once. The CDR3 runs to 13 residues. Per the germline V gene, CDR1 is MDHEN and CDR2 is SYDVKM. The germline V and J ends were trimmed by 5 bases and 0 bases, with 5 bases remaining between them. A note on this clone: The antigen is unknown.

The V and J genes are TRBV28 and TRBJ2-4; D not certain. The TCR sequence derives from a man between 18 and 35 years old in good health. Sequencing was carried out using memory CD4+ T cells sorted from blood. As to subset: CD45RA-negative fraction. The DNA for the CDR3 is TGTGCCAGCAGTGGGATAGCCAAAAACATTCAGTACTTC. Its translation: CASSGIAKNIQYF.